This T cell receptor beta chain was recorded in a study of long-term antiretroviral therapy in people with HIV. There are a few counts of this clone. Germline assignment: CDR1 MNHEY and CDR2 SVGAGI. V lost 4 bases and J lost 2; bases outside the gene matches: 1. This CDR3 comprises 14 residues. Runs used v3.0 of the immunoSEQ assay and were done at survey level. Sequencing used immunoSEQ multiplex PCR; TCRdb keeps in-frame clones, though not all of them. The table has about 28,000 clones, 80% seen once. This chain joins TRBV6-5 and TRBJ2-7, with 11 bases matching TRBD2. This sample comprised unsorted PBMCs, obtained 0.3 years after starting antiretroviral therapy. The receptor was derived from a middle-aged man with HIV. CDR3 nucleotide sequence: TGTGCCAGCAGTTGGACTAGCGGGCCCTACGAGCAGTACTTC. Translating gives CASSWTSGPYEQYF.